The rows below give T cell receptor beta chains drawn from one sample of a study of shared clonotypes between healthy human individuals. Using immunoSEQ multiplex PCR, the repertoire was profiled, and TCRdb retains in-frame clones only, with some absent. The sample holds over 2 million clones, 85% to 95% seen once. Specimen: naive CD4+ T cells sorted from blood. The receptor source for this set is a man younger than 35 in good health. CDR3s include the opening cysteine and the closing phenylalanine or tryptophan. A D gene is named only where the DNA matches it firmly. Clone size is not always given. Where it is, it says once, few, many or a class for expanded clones.

V	J	D	size	CDR3	DNA
TRBV15	TRBJ2-5	.	.	CATSTRGGGVETQYF	TGTGCCACCAGCACCCGAGGTGGGGGCGTGGAGACCCAGTACTTC
TRBV10-1	TRBJ2-7	.	.	CASSESGSRGQYF	TGCGCCAGCAGTGAGTCAGGCAGCCGGGGGCAGTACTTC
TRBV4-3	TRBJ2-7	.	.	CASSQEVGAGQTSYEQYF	TGCGCCAGCAGCCAAGAGGTCGGTGCGGGACAAACCTCCTACGAGCAGTACTTC
TRBV5-1	TRBJ1-1	.	.	CASSRDNPNTEAFF	TGCGCCAGCAGTCGGGACAACCCCAACACTGAAGCTTTCTTT
TRBV5-1	TRBJ2-7	.	.	CASSPDRTLYEQYF	TGCGCCAGCAGCCCTGACAGAACTCTCTACGAGCAGTACTTC
TRBV9	TRBJ1-6	.	.	CASSVGPRAYNSPLHF	TGTGCCAGCAGCGTAGGACCACGTGCCTATAATTCACCCCTCCACTTT
TRBV5-5	TRBJ1-5	.	.	CASSLDRANQPQHF	TGTGCCAGCAGCTTGGACAGGGCTAATCAGCCCCAGCATTTT
TRBV6-1	TRBJ2-1	TRBD1	.	CASRGQRSSYNEQFF	TGTGCCAGCAGGGGACAGCGAAGCTCCTACAATGAGCAGTTCTTC
TRBV28	TRBJ1-1	.	.	CASKRNTEAFF	TGTGCCAGCAAGAGGAACACTGAAGCTTTCTTT
TRBV30	TRBJ2-5	.	.	CAWSVQGTQYF	TGTGCCTGGAGTGTCCAAGGGACCCAGTACTTC
TRBV29-1	TRBJ1-2	.	.	CSVEPGHSNYGYTF	TGCAGCGTTGAACCCGGACACTCAAACTATGGCTACACCTTC
TRBV14	TRBJ2-1	.	.	CASSQEVGEVFF	TGTGCCAGCAGCCAAGAGGTAGGGGAGGTGTTCTTC
TRBV6-5	TRBJ2-7	TRBD2	.	CASRGRGVGQQYF	TGTGCCAGCCGGGGGAGGGGAGTAGGTCAGCAGTACTTC
TRBV20-1	TRBJ2-1	.	once	CSASDGAQVFF	TGCAGTGCTTCTGACGGGGCCCAGGTGTTCTTC
TRBV19	TRBJ2-3	.	.	CASSPGGTDTQYF	TGTGCCAGTTCCCCTGGGGGCACAGATACGCAGTATTTT
TRBV11-2	TRBJ2-5	TRBD1	.	CASSMDRGLGETQYF	TGTGCCAGCAGCATGGACAGGGGATTGGGGGAGACCCAGTACTTC
TRBV2	TRBJ2-3	.	.	CASSDVGFRSTDTQYF	TGTGCCAGCAGTGATGTCGGCTTTCGATCCACAGATACGCAGTATTTT
TRBV25-1	TRBJ2-2	TRBD2	.	CASSGAGGRVGELFF	TGTGCCAGCAGTGGAGCGGGGGGGCGTGTCGGGGAGCTGTTTTTT
TRBV13	TRBJ1-6	TRBD1	.	CASTHSDRGGRGTSPLHF	TGTGCCAGCACCCATTCCGATAGAGGTGGCAGGGGGACGTCGCCCCTCCACTTT
TRBV7-2	TRBJ2-7	TRBD2	.	CASSRGTSGQLSYEQYF	TGTGCCAGCAGCCGCGGGACTAGCGGGCAGCTCTCCTACGAGCAGTACTTC
TRBV12-5	TRBJ1-6	.	.	CASGGGGSPLHF	TGTGCTAGTGGTGGGGGGGGTTCACCCCTCCACTTT
TRBV21-1	TRBJ2-7	.	.	CASSKAGLAESYEQYF	TGTGCCAGCAGCAAAGCGGGACTAGCGGAGAGCTACGAGCAGTACTTC
TRBV15	TRBJ1-4	.	.	CATSSPIHATNEKLFF	TGTGCCACCAGCAGCCCTATACACGCAACTAATGAAAAACTGTTTTTT
TRBV30	TRBJ1-4	.	.	CAWSSRTNEKLFF	TGTGCCTGGAGTAGTCGTACTAATGAAAAACTGTTTTTT
TRBV18	TRBJ1-1	.	.	CASSRVNTEAFF	TGTGCCAGCTCACGTGTTAACACTGAAGCTTTCTTT
TRBV10-3	TRBJ2-1	TRBD2	.	CAISEGLAGENRFF	TGTGCCATCAGTGAGGGACTAGCGGGAGAAAATAGGTTCTTC
TRBV5-1	TRBJ2-1	TRBD2	.	CASSLEGGRLNEQFF	TGCGCCAGCAGCTTGGAGGGCGGGAGGTTAAATGAGCAGTTCTTC
TRBV25-1	TRBJ2-7	.	.	CASSGPAWISYEQYF	TGTGCCAGCAGTGGACCCGCTTGGATTTCCTACGAGCAGTACTTC
TRBV5-1	TRBJ2-5	.	.	CASSLAGGETQYF	TGCGCCAGCAGCTTGGCCGGGGGTGAGACCCAGTACTTC
TRBV30	TRBJ1-4	.	.	CAWSYSREKLFF	TGTGCCTGGAGTTACTCCAGGGAAAAACTGTTTTTT
TRBV4-1	TRBJ2-1	TRBD2	.	CASSQDPTSGSKQFF	TGCGCCAGCAGCCAAGATCCAACTAGCGGGAGCAAGCAGTTCTTC
TRBV28	TRBJ2-1	TRBD2	.	CASRLTGTRSRGNEQFF	TGTGCCAGCAGACTCACCGGGACTAGGAGTCGAGGCAATGAGCAGTTCTTC
TRBV6-1	TRBJ1-2	.	.	CASSVGEGVNGYTF	TGTGCCAGCAGTGTTGGTGAAGGGGTGAACGGCTACACCTTC
TRBV7-9	TRBJ2-2	TRBD1	.	CAAQQGPEGELFF	TGTGCCGCACAACAGGGGCCCGAGGGGGAGCTGTTTTTT
TRBV4-1	TRBJ1-1	.	.	CASSQDRPRGGTEAFF	TGCGCCAGCAGCCAAGATAGACCCCGCGGGGGTACTGAAGCTTTCTTT
TRBV11-2	TRBJ1-3	TRBD1	.	CASSSGTASGNTIYF	TGTGCCAGCAGCTCTGGGACAGCCTCTGGAAACACCATATATTTT
TRBV4-1	TRBJ2-5	.	once	CASSQEASRGRQAQYF	TGCGCCAGCAGCCAAGAGGCGTCCCGGGGGCGGCAGGCCCAGTACTTC